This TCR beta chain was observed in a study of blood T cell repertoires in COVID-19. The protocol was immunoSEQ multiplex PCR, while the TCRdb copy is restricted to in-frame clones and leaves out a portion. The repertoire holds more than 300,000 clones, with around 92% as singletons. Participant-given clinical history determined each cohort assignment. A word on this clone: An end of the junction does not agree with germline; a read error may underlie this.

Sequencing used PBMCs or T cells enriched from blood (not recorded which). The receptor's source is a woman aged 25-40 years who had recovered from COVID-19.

The CDR3 here is CASSPRIAGMSYEQYF. CDR3 bases: TGTGCCAGCTCCCCACGAATAGCGGGGATGAGCTACGAGCAGTACTTC. The chain couples TRBV18 to TRBJ2-7; 8 nucleotides align to TRBD2. Per the germline V gene, CDR1 is KGHSH and CDR2 is LQKENI. The CDR3 sequence is 16 residues long.